Listed below are T cell receptor beta chains from one sample, sequenced in a study of cytomegalovirus exposure and HLA in healthy donors. Profiling relied on immunoSEQ multiplex PCR, and the TCRdb table lists in-frame clones only, not all of them. The sample holds around 200,000 clones; around 76% are singletons and the top ten take roughly 2%. The specimen was PBMCs. These receptors all stem from a man aged 25 to 45 in good health and CMV-seronegative. Each CDR3 is given with its conserved first and last residue. The D gene is left open where the match is weak. Clone sizes are given selectively: once, few, many, or a class where the clone is expanded.

V	J	size	D	DNA	CDR3
TRBV30	TRBJ2-7	few	TRBD1	TGTGCCTGGAGTGTACGGGGACAGGTTCTCTACGAGCAGTACTTC	CAWSVRGQVLYEQYF
TRBV27	TRBJ2-7	-	TRBD2	TGTGCCAGCAGTTCCTACCGAACTAGCGGATACGAGCAGTACTTC	CASSSYRTSGYEQYF
TRBV19	TRBJ2-7	-	-	TGTGCCAGTAGTATAGGTTGGGGGAGGTACACCTACGAGCAGTACTTC	CASSIGWGRYTYEQYF
TRBV28	TRBJ1-4	-	TRBD1	TGTGCCAGCAGTGAACCGAGACAGGGGGGCCGTGAAAAACTGTTTTTT	CASSEPRQGGREKLFF
TRBV5-1	TRBJ2-7	-	TRBD2	TGCGCCAGCAGCCCCGGGACTAGCGGAAACTACGAGCAGTACTTC	CASSPGTSGNYEQYF
TRBV6-1	TRBJ2-7	once	-	TGTGCCAGCAGTGAAGGACTCCTTGGGGAGTGGCACTCCTACGAGCAGTACTTC	CASSEGLLGEWHSYEQYF
TRBV28	TRBJ2-3	-	TRBD2	TGTGCCAGCAGTTTTCCCGGGACTAGCGGAAGCACAGATACGCAGTATTTT	CASSFPGTSGSTDTQYF
TRBV7-3	TRBJ1-1	-	-	TGTGCCAGCAGCCTGACAGTGAACACTGAAGCTTTCTTT	CASSLTVNTEAFF
TRBV4-1	TRBJ1-3	-	TRBD1	TGCGCCAGCAGTGACAGACGCAGGGGGTCTGGAAACACCATATATTTT	CASSDRRRGSGNTIYF
TRBV30	TRBJ2-5	few	-	TGTGCCTGGAGTGTACGCGGGGGCAGGGAGACCCAGTACTTC	CAWSVRGGRETQYF
TRBV15	TRBJ1-2	-	TRBD1	TGTGCCACCAGCAGAGAGAGGCAGGGGGCCCACTATGGCTACACCTTC	CATSRERQGAHYGYTF
TRBV15	TRBJ1-1	-	-	TGTGCCACCAGCAGAAGAGATGGCAGGGTAAATGCAAGGATGAACACTGAAGCTTTCTTT	CATSRRDGRVNARMNTEAFF
TRBV5-1	TRBJ2-7	-	TRBD1	TGCGCCAGCAGCTTGGGCAGGGGGCTCCAGGGGGTCCACGAGCAGTACTTC	CASSLGRGLQGVHEQYF
TRBV13	TRBJ2-7	few	TRBD1	TGTGCCAGCACCAGACAGGGACCACTCCACGAGCAGTACTTC	CASTRQGPLHEQYF
TRBV5-1	TRBJ1-2	few	TRBD1	TGCGCCAGCAGCCTAGAAGAGGGACAGGGGGATGGCTACACCTTC	CASSLEEGQGDGYTF
TRBV6-6	TRBJ2-1	-	-	TGTGCCAGCATGCCTCCGGGGATGAGGTACAATGAGCAGTTCTTC	CASMPPGMRYNEQFF